The rows below give T cell receptor beta chains drawn from one sample of a study of cytomegalovirus exposure and HLA in healthy donors. Sequencing was performed with immunoSEQ multiplex PCR; in TCRdb, only in-frame clones are kept and a portion is missing. The repertoire has around 180,000 clones, roughly nine tenths of them found once; the top ten carry around 0.25%. The specimen was PBMCs. All receptors come from a girl under three years old in good health and CMV-seronegative. CDR3s include the opening cysteine and the closing phenylalanine or tryptophan. Each record gives: D gene, J gene, clone size, V gene, CDR3 DNA, CDR3 protein. D genes are given only for firm matches. A row's size may be missing; if present it is once, few, many or a size class.

TRBD2,TRBJ2-5,-,TRBV5-1,TGCGCCAGCAGCTTGGTACTAGCGGGGGAGGAGACCCAGTACTTC,CASSLVLAGEETQYF
-,TRBJ1-1,-,TRBV30,TGTGCCTGGAGTGTAAGAGGTGTTGGAGGACAGTGGAACACTGAAGCTTTCTTT,CAWSVRGVGGQWNTEAFF
TRBD2,TRBJ2-7,-,TRBV6-1,TGTGCCAGCAGCAGCGGACTAGCGGATTCCTACGAGCAGTACTTC,CASSSGLADSYEQYF
-,TRBJ2-1,-,TRBV7-6,TGTGCCAGCAGCTTAATATGGGGGCAGAGCTCCTACAATGAGCAGTTCTTC,CASSLIWGQSSYNEQFF
-,TRBJ1-2,-,TRBV30,TGTGCCTGGAGTGTGGGCAGCGGCTATGGCTACACCTTC,CAWSVGSGYGYTF
-,TRBJ1-5,-,TRBV30,TGTGCCTGGAGTCCCCTATCGAACCAGCCCCAGCATTTT,CAWSPLSNQPQHF
TRBD2,TRBJ2-1,-,TRBV4-1,TGCGCCAGCAGCCAAACCGCTAGCGGATACAATGAGCAGTTCTTC,CASSQTASGYNEQFF
TRBD1,TRBJ2-7,-,TRBV18,TGTGCCAGCTCACCGGGACAGGGTTCCTACGAGCAGTACTTC,CASSPGQGSYEQYF
-,TRBJ2-3,-,TRBV27,TGTGCCAGCAGTTTGGTGGGCGGTAGAGGAGGAACAGATACGCAGTATTTT,CASSLVGGRGGTDTQYF
-,TRBJ1-2,-,TRBV7-8,TGTGCCAGCAGCCTCGCCGGGGGGGGCTATGGCTACACCTTC,CASSLAGGGYGYTF
TRBD2,TRBJ2-3,-,TRBV9,TGTGCCAGCAGCGTAGGGACTAGCGGGACAGATACGCAGTATTTT,CASSVGTSGTDTQYF
-,TRBJ1-6,-,TRBV5-1,TGCGCCAGCAGCTTAAACCCCAGGGGCAATTCACCCCTCCACTTT,CASSLNPRGNSPLHF
TRBD2,TRBJ2-3,-,TRBV13,TGTGCCAGCAGCTCTGGACTAGGCACAGATACGCAGTATTTT,CASSSGLGTDTQYF
-,TRBJ1-4,-,TRBV27,TGTGCCAGCAGGGGCAGCTACGGCACAGCAACTAATGAAAAACTGTTTTTT,CASRGSYGTATNEKLFF
TRBD1,TRBJ1-4,-,TRBV4-1,TGCGCCAGCAGCGGGCAGACAGGGAGGAATGAAAAACTGTTTTTT,CASSGQTGRNEKLFF
TRBD2,TRBJ2-7,-,TRBV5-1,TGCGCCAGCAGCTTGGCAGTAGGGGTCTTCGCGGGAGTCCCCTACGAGCAGTACTTC,CASSLAVGVFAGVPYEQYF
-,TRBJ2-1,-,TRBV25-1,TGTGCCAGCAGTGAGGACAGCTACAATGAGCAGTTCTTC,CASSEDSYNEQFF
TRBD1,TRBJ1-3,once,TRBV30,TGTGCCTGGACTTCAGGGGGCTCTGGAAACACCATATATTTT,CAWTSGGSGNTIYF